These T cell receptor beta chains were read from a single sample in a study of blood T cell repertoires in COVID-19. Data came from immunoSEQ multiplex PCR; TCRdb stores just in-frame clones and leaves some out. In the table there are 150,000 to 200,000 clones, more than 85% of which are singletons. The sample comprised peripheral blood. These receptors were taken from a woman of 80 years or more in a cohort sampled during active or convalescent COVID-19. CDR3s include the opening cysteine and the closing phenylalanine or tryptophan. A D gene is named only where the DNA matches it firmly. A clone size is listed for some rows: how often the clone was seen (once, few, many), or a class if it is expanded.

CDR3nt: TGTGCCAGCTCACTGAATCAGGGATATGGAAACACCATATATTTT
CDR3aa: CASSLNQGYGNTIYF
j_gene: TRBJ1-3
abundance: -
d_gene: -
v_gene: TRBV18

CDR3nt: TGTGCCAGCAGCCCCATGACAGGGATACTTCATGGCTACACCTTC
CDR3aa: CASSPMTGILHGYTF
j_gene: TRBJ1-2
abundance: -
d_gene: TRBD1
v_gene: TRBV14

CDR3nt: TGTGCCAGCAGTAGACAGGGTCGAGAGACCCAGTACTTC
CDR3aa: CASSRQGRETQYF
j_gene: TRBJ2-5
abundance: -
d_gene: TRBD1
v_gene: TRBV28

CDR3nt: TGTGCCAGCAGTTTATCCGACAGGAATCAGCCCCAGCATTTT
CDR3aa: CASSLSDRNQPQHF
j_gene: TRBJ1-5
abundance: -
d_gene: -
v_gene: TRBV27

CDR3nt: TGCGCCAGCAGCCAAGGGGACTTCGGACAGGCGGTTGGGAGCAATCAGCCCCAGCATTTT
CDR3aa: CASSQGDFGQAVGSNQPQHF
j_gene: TRBJ1-5
abundance: -
d_gene: TRBD1
v_gene: TRBV4-1

CDR3nt: TGTGCCAGCAGGAACTCAGGGAATTGGGCGTCACCCCTCCACTTT
CDR3aa: CASRNSGNWASPLHF
j_gene: TRBJ1-6
abundance: -
d_gene: -
v_gene: TRBV6-5

CDR3nt: TGCGCCAGCAGCTTAGCAGGGTCCGGGGCCAACGTCCTGACTTTC
CDR3aa: CASSLAGSGANVLTF
j_gene: TRBJ2-6
abundance: -
d_gene: -
v_gene: TRBV5-1

CDR3nt: TGTGCCAGCAGTACCTATAAATACTATGAAGCTTTCTTT
CDR3aa: CASSTYKYYEAFF
j_gene: TRBJ1-1
abundance: -
d_gene: -
v_gene: TRBV12-3/TRBV12-4

CDR3nt: TGTGCCAGCAGTTACAGCTGGGGGGGCTTCTACAATGAGCAGTTCTTC
CDR3aa: CASSYSWGGFYNEQFF
j_gene: TRBJ2-1
abundance: -
d_gene: -
v_gene: TRBV6-5

CDR3nt: TGTGCCACCAGTGATTCGACAGGCGCCTCCTACAATGAGCAGTTCTTC
CDR3aa: CATSDSTGASYNEQFF
j_gene: TRBJ2-1
abundance: -
d_gene: -
v_gene: TRBV24-1

CDR3nt: TGTGCCAGCAGACTACACCTTAACACCGGGGAGCTGTTTTTT
CDR3aa: CASRLHLNTGELFF
j_gene: TRBJ2-2
abundance: -
d_gene: -
v_gene: TRBV25-1

CDR3nt: TGTGCCAGCAGCCACGGGACAAATGGGGAGACCCAGTACTTC
CDR3aa: CASSHGTNGETQYF
j_gene: TRBJ2-5
abundance: -
d_gene: -
v_gene: TRBV5-4

CDR3nt: TGTGCCAGCAGCCTCACTTCGGGGGAGCCCCAGCATTTT
CDR3aa: CASSLTSGEPQHF
j_gene: TRBJ1-5
abundance: -
d_gene: -
v_gene: TRBV3-1/TRBV3-2

CDR3nt: TGCGCCAGCAGCTTGATGGCTAGCGGGAGAACCTACAATGAGCAGTTCTTC
CDR3aa: CASSLMASGRTYNEQFF
j_gene: TRBJ2-1
abundance: -
d_gene: TRBD2
v_gene: TRBV5-1

CDR3nt: TGTGCCAGCAGCCTACAGGGGGCCACAGATACGCAGTATTTT
CDR3aa: CASSLQGATDTQYF
j_gene: TRBJ2-3
abundance: few
d_gene: TRBD1
v_gene: TRBV5-4

CDR3nt: TGTGCCAGCAGCCCGACTAGCGGGGGGGGAGAGACCCAGTACTTC
CDR3aa: CASSPTSGGGETQYF
j_gene: TRBJ2-5
abundance: -
d_gene: TRBD2
v_gene: TRBV5-4

CDR3nt: TGTGCCAGCAGCTTAGCGGCAGTTACTAACGAGCAGTACTTC
CDR3aa: CASSLAAVTNEQYF
j_gene: TRBJ2-7
abundance: -
d_gene: -
v_gene: TRBV7-2

CDR3nt: TGCGCCAGCAGCTTGGAGACAGGGGCGTATGGCTACACCTTC
CDR3aa: CASSLETGAYGYTF
j_gene: TRBJ1-2
abundance: -
d_gene: TRBD1
v_gene: TRBV5-1

CDR3nt: TGTGCCAGTAGTAGAAGACAGGGGGCAGACGAGACCCAGTACTTC
CDR3aa: CASSRRQGADETQYF
j_gene: TRBJ2-5
abundance: -
d_gene: TRBD1
v_gene: TRBV19

CDR3nt: TGTGCCAGCAGCTTAACGGACGGGGATCAGCCCCAGCATTTT
CDR3aa: CASSLTDGDQPQHF
j_gene: TRBJ1-5
abundance: -
d_gene: -
v_gene: TRBV7-9

CDR3nt: TGTGCCATCAGTGCGGAGGCAGATACGCAGTATTTT
CDR3aa: CAISAEADTQYF
j_gene: TRBJ2-3
abundance: -
d_gene: -
v_gene: TRBV10-3

CDR3nt: TGTGCCAGCAGCTTGGCGGGGGATGGGGCCAACGTCCTGACTTTC
CDR3aa: CASSLAGDGANVLTF
j_gene: TRBJ2-6
abundance: -
d_gene: TRBD2
v_gene: TRBV6-5

CDR3nt: TGCGCCAGCAGCCAAGGACGGGGAGAATTCCAAGAGACCCAGTACTTC
CDR3aa: CASSQGRGEFQETQYF
j_gene: TRBJ2-5
abundance: -
d_gene: -
v_gene: TRBV4-1

CDR3nt: TGTGCCAGTAGTATAGACAGGGGGAACTATGGCTACACCTTC
CDR3aa: CASSIDRGNYGYTF
j_gene: TRBJ1-2
abundance: -
d_gene: TRBD1
v_gene: TRBV19

CDR3nt: TGTGCCAGCAGCCCGTCTGGGCAGTCCAATGAGCAGTTCTTC
CDR3aa: CASSPSGQSNEQFF
j_gene: TRBJ2-1
abundance: -
d_gene: -
v_gene: TRBV12-1

CDR3nt: TGTGCCAGCAGCAACACAGGGCGGACTGAAGCTTTCTTT
CDR3aa: CASSNTGRTEAFF
j_gene: TRBJ1-1
abundance: -
d_gene: -
v_gene: TRBV3-1/TRBV3-2

CDR3nt: TGTGCCAGTAGTGCCTCCTGGGCGGGGGTAAACAATGAGCAGTTCTTC
CDR3aa: CASSASWAGVNNEQFF
j_gene: TRBJ2-1
abundance: -
d_gene: TRBD2
v_gene: TRBV19

CDR3nt: TGTGCCAGCAGCGTAGTCGGGAGGGATAGCGGGGAGCTGTTTTTT
CDR3aa: CASSVVGRDSGELFF
j_gene: TRBJ2-2
abundance: few
d_gene: TRBD2
v_gene: TRBV9

CDR3nt: TGTGCCAGCAGCAAAGTTTCCCCAGGGGGCCCGAACACCGGGGAGCTGTTTTTT
CDR3aa: CASSKVSPGGPNTGELFF
j_gene: TRBJ2-2
abundance: -
d_gene: -
v_gene: TRBV21-1

CDR3nt: TGTGCCAGCAGCTTAGATGGGGACAGTACTTATGGCTACACCTTC
CDR3aa: CASSLDGDSTYGYTF
j_gene: TRBJ1-2
abundance: -
d_gene: TRBD1
v_gene: TRBV11-3

CDR3nt: TGCGCCAGCAGCCCGGACAAAAACTATGGCTACACCTTC
CDR3aa: CASSPDKNYGYTF
j_gene: TRBJ1-2
abundance: -
d_gene: -
v_gene: TRBV5-1

CDR3nt: TGTGCCAGCAGCTTAGTGTTATTGAGTGAGAGTGAGCAGTTCTTC
CDR3aa: CASSLVLLSESEQFF
j_gene: TRBJ2-1
abundance: -
d_gene: -
v_gene: TRBV11-2

CDR3nt: TGTGCCAGCTCACCAGGAGGCCTGGGCACTGAAGCTTTCTTT
CDR3aa: CASSPGGLGTEAFF
j_gene: TRBJ1-1
abundance: -
d_gene: -
v_gene: TRBV18

CDR3nt: TGTGCCAGCTTAGGGACTGAGAGCGCTTTCTTT
CDR3aa: CASLGTESAFF
j_gene: TRBJ1-1
abundance: once
d_gene: -
v_gene: TRBV27

CDR3nt: TGCGCCAGCAGCTGGCCGACAGGGGAGACCTCTGGTTATGGCTACACCTTC
CDR3aa: CASSWPTGETSGYGYTF
j_gene: TRBJ1-2
abundance: once
d_gene: TRBD1
v_gene: TRBV5-1

CDR3nt: TGTGCCAGTAGTATTAGAACAGGGCGGAACACTGAAGCTTTCTTT
CDR3aa: CASSIRTGRNTEAFF
j_gene: TRBJ1-1
abundance: -
d_gene: -
v_gene: TRBV19

CDR3nt: TGCGCCAGCAGCTCTAGGACTGGCTCCTACAATGAGCAGTTCTTC
CDR3aa: CASSSRTGSYNEQFF
j_gene: TRBJ2-1
abundance: -
d_gene: -
v_gene: TRBV5-1

CDR3nt: TGTGCCACCAGCGGCGGACAGGCAATAGGACCCCTCCACTTT
CDR3aa: CATSGGQAIGPLHF
j_gene: TRBJ1-6
abundance: -
d_gene: TRBD1
v_gene: TRBV15

CDR3nt: TGTGCCAGCACCAAACGACTAGCGCTTTCCTACGAGCAGTACTTC
CDR3aa: CASTKRLALSYEQYF
j_gene: TRBJ2-7
abundance: -
d_gene: TRBD2
v_gene: TRBV6-6

CDR3nt: TGTGCCAGCAGGCCGGGGAGCTCCTACAATGAGCAGTTCTTC
CDR3aa: CASRPGSSYNEQFF
j_gene: TRBJ2-1
abundance: -
d_gene: -
v_gene: TRBV6-6

CDR3nt: TGCAGCGTTGTTTCAGGGGTAGAGACCCAGTACTTC
CDR3aa: CSVVSGVETQYF
j_gene: TRBJ2-5
abundance: few
d_gene: -
v_gene: TRBV29-1

CDR3nt: TGTGCCAGCAGCCTTCGGACAGGGGGTAACACCGGGGAGCTGTTTTTT
CDR3aa: CASSLRTGGNTGELFF
j_gene: TRBJ2-2
abundance: few
d_gene: TRBD1
v_gene: TRBV27

CDR3nt: TGTGCCAGCAGCCGCCAGGGGGTAGCAGGCAATGAGCAGTTCTTC
CDR3aa: CASSRQGVAGNEQFF
j_gene: TRBJ2-1
abundance: -
d_gene: TRBD1
v_gene: TRBV3-1/TRBV3-2

CDR3nt: TGTGCCAGTAGTAACACGGGACAGGGCGTCTACAATGAGCAGTTCTTC
CDR3aa: CASSNTGQGVYNEQFF
j_gene: TRBJ2-1
abundance: -
d_gene: TRBD1
v_gene: TRBV19

CDR3nt: TGCGCCAGCAGCCTGGGTAGGGGCACTGAAGCTTTCTTT
CDR3aa: CASSLGRGTEAFF
j_gene: TRBJ1-1
abundance: -
d_gene: -
v_gene: TRBV10-2

CDR3nt: TGTGCCAGCAGCCAAGTAGGCAGGGTAGAAAGCACAGATACGCAGTATTTT
CDR3aa: CASSQVGRVESTDTQYF
j_gene: TRBJ2-3
abundance: -
d_gene: -
v_gene: TRBV14

CDR3nt: TGTGCCAGCAGCCCCGGGGGACAGGGGAACCCAGATACGCAGTATTTT
CDR3aa: CASSPGGQGNPDTQYF
j_gene: TRBJ2-3
abundance: -
d_gene: TRBD1
v_gene: TRBV7-9

CDR3nt: TGTGCCTGGCAGGGACAAGTAAATTCACCCCTCCACTTT
CDR3aa: CAWQGQVNSPLHF
j_gene: TRBJ1-6
abundance: -
d_gene: -
v_gene: TRBV30

CDR3nt: TGCAGCGCCCTAAACAGTTTGCACATTCAGTACTTC
CDR3aa: CSALNSLHIQYF
j_gene: TRBJ2-4
abundance: -
d_gene: -
v_gene: TRBV29-1

CDR3nt: TGCGCCAGCAGCCAAATGCCAGGCCTCAAACTCTCCTCCTATAATTCACCCCTCCACTTT
CDR3aa: CASSQMPGLKLSSYNSPLHF
j_gene: TRBJ1-6
abundance: -
d_gene: -
v_gene: TRBV4-1

CDR3nt: TGTGCCAGCAGCTCCGGGGTCATATCGATGAACACTGAAGCTTTCTTT
CDR3aa: CASSSGVISMNTEAFF
j_gene: TRBJ1-1
abundance: few
d_gene: -
v_gene: TRBV7-9

CDR3nt: TGTGCCAGCAGTTACTCCCTCGGGCGGGATGGGACCCAGTACTTC
CDR3aa: CASSYSLGRDGTQYF
j_gene: TRBJ2-5
abundance: -
d_gene: -
v_gene: TRBV6-5

CDR3nt: TGTGCCATCACCGCCGACAGTTACACTGAAGCTTTCTTT
CDR3aa: CAITADSYTEAFF
j_gene: TRBJ1-1
abundance: -
d_gene: -
v_gene: TRBV10-3

CDR3nt: TGCGCCAGCAGCCAAGCTGGCAGGGACGAGCAGTACTTC
CDR3aa: CASSQAGRDEQYF
j_gene: TRBJ2-7
abundance: -
d_gene: -
v_gene: TRBV4-1

CDR3nt: TGTGCCAGCAGAGACCAGGGAGGAGATGGCTACACCTTC
CDR3aa: CASRDQGGDGYTF
j_gene: TRBJ1-2
abundance: -
d_gene: -
v_gene: TRBV6-5

CDR3nt: TGTGCCAGCAGCTCCTTGGACAGGGATGACTTTGGCTACACCTTC
CDR3aa: CASSSLDRDDFGYTF
j_gene: TRBJ1-2
abundance: -
d_gene: TRBD1
v_gene: TRBV5-4

CDR3nt: TGTGCCAGCAGACGGACTAGCGGCTTCCAAGAGACCCAGTACTTC
CDR3aa: CASRRTSGFQETQYF
j_gene: TRBJ2-5
abundance: -
d_gene: TRBD2
v_gene: TRBV7-2

CDR3nt: TGCAGTGCCGAGGGACAGCTCACCTATGGCTACACCTTC
CDR3aa: CSAEGQLTYGYTF
j_gene: TRBJ1-2
abundance: once
d_gene: TRBD1
v_gene: TRBV29-1

CDR3nt: TGTGCCAGCAGCTTAGGAGGGGGCGGTGATACTGAAGCTTTCTTT
CDR3aa: CASSLGGGGDTEAFF
j_gene: TRBJ1-1
abundance: once
d_gene: TRBD1
v_gene: TRBV7-9

CDR3nt: TGTGCCAGCAGGGGGACAGGGGACTATGGCTACACCTTC
CDR3aa: CASRGTGDYGYTF
j_gene: TRBJ1-2
abundance: -
d_gene: TRBD1
v_gene: TRBV12-3/TRBV12-4